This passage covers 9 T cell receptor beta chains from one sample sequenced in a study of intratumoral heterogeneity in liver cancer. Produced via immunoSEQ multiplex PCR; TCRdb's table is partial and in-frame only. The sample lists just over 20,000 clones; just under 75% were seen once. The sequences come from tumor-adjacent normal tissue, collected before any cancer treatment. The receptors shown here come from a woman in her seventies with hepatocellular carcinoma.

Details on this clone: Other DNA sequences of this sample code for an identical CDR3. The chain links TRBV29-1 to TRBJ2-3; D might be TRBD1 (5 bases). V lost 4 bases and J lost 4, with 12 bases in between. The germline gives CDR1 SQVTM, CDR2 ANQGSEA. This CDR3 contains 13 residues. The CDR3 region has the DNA TGCAGCGTTGGGTCAGGGCGCGCAGATACGCAGTATTTT. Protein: CSVGSGRADTQYF.

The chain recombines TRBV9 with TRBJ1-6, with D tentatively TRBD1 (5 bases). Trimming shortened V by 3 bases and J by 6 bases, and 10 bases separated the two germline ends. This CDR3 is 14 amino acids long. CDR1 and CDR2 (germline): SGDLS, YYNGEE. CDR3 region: CASSGGGRNSPLHF. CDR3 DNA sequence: TGTGCCAGCAGCGGGGGGGGACGTAATTCACCCCTCCACTTT.

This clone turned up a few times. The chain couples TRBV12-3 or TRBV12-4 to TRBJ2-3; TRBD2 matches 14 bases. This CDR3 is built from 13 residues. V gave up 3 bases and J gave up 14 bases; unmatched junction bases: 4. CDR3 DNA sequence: TGTGCCAGCAGTTTCGGGACTAGCGGGAGTCTGTATTTT. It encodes CASSFGTSGSLYF.

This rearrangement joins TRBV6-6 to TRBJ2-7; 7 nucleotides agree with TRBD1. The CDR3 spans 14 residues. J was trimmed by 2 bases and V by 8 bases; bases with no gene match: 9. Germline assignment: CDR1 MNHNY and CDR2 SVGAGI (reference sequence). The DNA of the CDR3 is TGTGCCAGCGGTGGACAGGCGGTAACCTACGAGCAGTACTTC. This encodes CASGGQAVTYEQYF.

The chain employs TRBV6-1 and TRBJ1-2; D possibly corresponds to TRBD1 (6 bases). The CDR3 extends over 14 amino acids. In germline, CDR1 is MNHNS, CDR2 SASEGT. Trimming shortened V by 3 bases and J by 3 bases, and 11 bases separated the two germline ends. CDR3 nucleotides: TGTGCCAGCAGTGAGGCAGGGGATTACTATGGCTACACCTTC. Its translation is CASSEAGDYYGYTF.

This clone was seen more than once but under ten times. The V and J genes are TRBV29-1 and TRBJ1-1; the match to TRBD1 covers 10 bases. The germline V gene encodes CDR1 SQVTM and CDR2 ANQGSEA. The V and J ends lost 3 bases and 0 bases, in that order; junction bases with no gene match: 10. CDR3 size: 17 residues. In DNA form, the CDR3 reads TGCAGCGTTGAGGGAGCCCGGGACAGGGGAATGAACACTGAAGCTTTCTTT. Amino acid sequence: CSVEGARDRGMNTEAFF.

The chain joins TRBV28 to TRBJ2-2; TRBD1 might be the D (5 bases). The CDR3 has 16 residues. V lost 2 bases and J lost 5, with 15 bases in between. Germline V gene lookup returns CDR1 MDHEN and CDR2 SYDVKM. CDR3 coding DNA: TGTGCCAGCAGTTTAAGGGTCAGGGATTGGACCGGGGAGCTGTTTTTT. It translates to CASSLRVRDWTGELFF.

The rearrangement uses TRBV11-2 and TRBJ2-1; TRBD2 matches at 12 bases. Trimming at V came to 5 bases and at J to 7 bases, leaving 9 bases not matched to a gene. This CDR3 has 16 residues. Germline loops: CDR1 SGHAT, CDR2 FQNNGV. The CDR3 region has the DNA TGTGCCAGCAGCCCCCCCGGAACTAGCGGGAGGAATGAGCAGTTCTTC. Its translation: CASSPPGTSGRNEQFF.

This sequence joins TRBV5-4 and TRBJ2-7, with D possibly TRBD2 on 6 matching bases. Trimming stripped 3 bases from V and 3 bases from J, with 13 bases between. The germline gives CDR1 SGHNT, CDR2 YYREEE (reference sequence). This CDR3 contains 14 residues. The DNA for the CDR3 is TGTGCCAGCAGCTGGGGGACGGGAGACTACGAGCAGTACTTC. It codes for CASSWGTGDYEQYF.